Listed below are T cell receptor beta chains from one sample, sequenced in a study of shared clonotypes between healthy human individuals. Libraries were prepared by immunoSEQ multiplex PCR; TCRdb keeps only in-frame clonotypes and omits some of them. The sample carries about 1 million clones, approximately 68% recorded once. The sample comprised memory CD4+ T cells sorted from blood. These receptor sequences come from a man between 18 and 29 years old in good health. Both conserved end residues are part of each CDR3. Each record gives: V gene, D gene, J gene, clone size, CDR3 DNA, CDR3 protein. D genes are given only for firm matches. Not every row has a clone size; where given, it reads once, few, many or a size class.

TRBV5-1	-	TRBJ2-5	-	TGCGCCAGCAGCCCCCTCGGAGCAGGGAGGGAGACCCAGTACTTC	CASSPLGAGRETQYF
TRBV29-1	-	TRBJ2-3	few	TGCAGCGTTGTCTTATACACAGATACGCAGTATTTT	CSVVLYTDTQYF
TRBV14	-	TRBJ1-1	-	TGTGCCAGCAGCCAGAACTTTAACACTGAAGCTTTCTTT	CASSQNFNTEAFF
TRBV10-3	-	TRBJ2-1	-	TGTGCCATCAGTGTAACAGGGGGGGATGAGCAGTTCTTC	CAISVTGGDEQFF
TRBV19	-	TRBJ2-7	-	TGTGCCACCAAACGGGGCTCAGGTGGGGACGAGCAGTACTTC	CATKRGSGGDEQYF
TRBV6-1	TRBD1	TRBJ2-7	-	TGTGCCAGCAGACTCGGACAGGGCGCGTACGAGCAGTACTTC	CASRLGQGAYEQYF
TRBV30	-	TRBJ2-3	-	TGTGCCTGGACTTATCGGCGGGGGCCCTCCACAGATACGCAGTATTTT	CAWTYRRGPSTDTQYF
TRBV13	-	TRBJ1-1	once	TGTGCCAGCAGAATAACAATTGGACAGAACACTGAAGCTTTCTTT	CASRITIGQNTEAFF
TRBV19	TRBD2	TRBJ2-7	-	TGTGCCAGTAGTATCCTCCGGGGGGACTCCTACGAGCAGTACTTC	CASSILRGDSYEQYF
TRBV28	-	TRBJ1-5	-	TGTGCCAGCAGTTCACATACCCGCAATGATCAGCCCCAGCATTTT	CASSSHTRNDQPQHF
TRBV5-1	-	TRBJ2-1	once	TGCGCCAGCAGCGAAGGACAGTCCTACAATGAGCAGTTCTTC	CASSEGQSYNEQFF
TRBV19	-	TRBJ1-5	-	TGTGCCAGTAGTACCGGACAGTTAAGAGCCTACAATCAGCCCCAGCATTTT	CASSTGQLRAYNQPQHF
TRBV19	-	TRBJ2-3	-	TGTGCCAGTAGTATTGGGGGGATTGATGCAGATACGCAGTATTTT	CASSIGGIDADTQYF
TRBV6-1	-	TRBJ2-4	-	TGTGCCAGTACGGGGATAGCTTCCCTAAACATTCAGTACTTC	CASTGIASLNIQYF
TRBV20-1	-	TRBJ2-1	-	TGCAGTGTCGGCGATGAGCAGTTCTTC	CSVGDEQFF
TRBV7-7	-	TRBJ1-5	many	TGTGCTAGCAGCTTAGACACAGGTAATAGCAATCAGCCCCAGCATTTT	CASSLDTGNSNQPQHF
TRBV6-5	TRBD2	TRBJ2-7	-	TGTGCCAGCAGAAAGGCAGGGAGGGACGAGCAGTACTTC	CASRKAGRDEQYF
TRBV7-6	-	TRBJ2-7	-	TGTGCCAGCAGCTCTACGACACCGTACGAGCAGTACTTC	CASSSTTPYEQYF
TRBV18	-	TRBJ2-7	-	TGTGCCAGCTCCCCAAGGTATCAGTCCTACGAGCAGTACTTC	CASSPRYQSYEQYF
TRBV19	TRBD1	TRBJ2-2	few	TGTGCCAGTAAGGACAGGGGGCGGTCAAACACCGGGGAGCTGTTTTTT	CASKDRGRSNTGELFF
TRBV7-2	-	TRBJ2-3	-	TGTGCCAGCAGCCGACTAGGATTCGGCACAGATACGCAGTATTTT	CASSRLGFGTDTQYF
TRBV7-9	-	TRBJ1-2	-	TGTGCCAGCAGCCCGGGCGCAGGGTCCACTAACTATGGCTACACCTTC	CASSPGAGSTNYGYTF
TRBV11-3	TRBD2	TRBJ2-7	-	TGTGCCAGCAGCCCCGGGACTACAACACGGGAGCAGTACTTC	CASSPGTTTREQYF
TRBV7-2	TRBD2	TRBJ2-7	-	TGTGCCAGCAGCAAAGGGACTAGCGGGACGTACGAGCAGTACTTC	CASSKGTSGTYEQYF
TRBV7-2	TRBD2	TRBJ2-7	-	TGTGCCAGCAGCTTATATACGGGAGGGACGTACGAGCAGTACTTC	CASSLYTGGTYEQYF
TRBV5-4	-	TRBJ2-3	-	TGTGCCAGCAGCTGGTTCGTGGGGGGCACAGATACGCAGTATTTT	CASSWFVGGTDTQYF
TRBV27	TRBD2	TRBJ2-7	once	TGTGCCAGCAGTTCCTTAGCGGGAAAGAGCTCCTACGAGCAGTACTTC	CASSSLAGKSSYEQYF
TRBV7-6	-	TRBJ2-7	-	TGTGCCAGCAGCTTAGACCACTTCTACGAGCAGTACTTC	CASSLDHFYEQYF
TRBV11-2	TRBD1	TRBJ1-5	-	TGTGCCAGCAGCTTAGGGGGACAGGGGAGGCAGCCCCAGCATTTT	CASSLGGQGRQPQHF
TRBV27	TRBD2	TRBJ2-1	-	TGTGCCAGCAGTCCCACTCGGACTAGCGGGGCTTACAATGAGCAGTTCTTC	CASSPTRTSGAYNEQFF
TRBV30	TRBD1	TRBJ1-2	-	TGTGCCTGGAGTCAGGGGGCGCGGGGCTACACCTTC	CAWSQGARGYTF
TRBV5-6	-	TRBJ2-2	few	TGTGCCAGCAGCCATGGGACCGGGGAGCTGTTTTTT	CASSHGTGELFF
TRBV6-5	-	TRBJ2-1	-	TGTGCCAGCAGTCCGTGGAGGCCAACCAATGAGCAGTTCTTC	CASSPWRPTNEQFF
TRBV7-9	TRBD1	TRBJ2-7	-	TGTGCCAGCAGCCTACCACCGGGACAGGGGTCCTACGAGCAGTACTTC	CASSLPPGQGSYEQYF
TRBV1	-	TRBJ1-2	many	TGCACCAGCATAACGGATGGCTACACCTTC	CTSITDGYTF
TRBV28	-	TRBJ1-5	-	TGTGCCAGCAGTGCCAGCCTGGGGATCTATCAGCCCCAGCATTTT	CASSASLGIYQPQHF
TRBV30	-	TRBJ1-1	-	TGTGCCTGGAGTGCGGGGATGAACACTGAAGCTTTCTTT	CAWSAGMNTEAFF
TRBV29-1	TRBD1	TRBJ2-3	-	TGCAGCGTGTACCCCGGGACAGGGGGCCCAGCGCAGTATTTT	CSVYPGTGGPAQYF
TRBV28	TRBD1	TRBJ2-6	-	TGTGCCAGCAGACGTACAGGGGGCGCTTCAGGGGCCAACGTCCTGACTTTC	CASRRTGGASGANVLTF
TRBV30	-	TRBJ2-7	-	TGTGCCACCAGGCAGACTAGCTCCTACGAGCAGTACTTC	CATRQTSSYEQYF
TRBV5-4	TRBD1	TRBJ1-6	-	TGTGCCAGCAGCTTGGGCGGGACAGGGAATTCACCCCTCCACTTT	CASSLGGTGNSPLHF
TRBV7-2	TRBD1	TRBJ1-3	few	TGTGCCAGCAGCGGGACAGTCTCTGGAAACACCATATATTTT	CASSGTVSGNTIYF
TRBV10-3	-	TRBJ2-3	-	TGTGCCATCAGTGAGTCACAGGGCCCAGATACGCAGTATTTT	CAISESQGPDTQYF
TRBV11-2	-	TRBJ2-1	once	TGTGCCAGCAGCTTAGATCTTCTAGTAGGTAGCAATGAGCAGTTCTTC	CASSLDLLVGSNEQFF
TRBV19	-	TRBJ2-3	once	TGTGCCAGTAGTGCGAGGGGGTTGGCAGATACGCAGTATTTT	CASSARGLADTQYF
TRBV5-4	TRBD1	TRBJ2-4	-	TGTGCCAGCAGCCATCTTACATCGACAGGGGCCCGCATGTACTTC	CASSHLTSTGARMYF
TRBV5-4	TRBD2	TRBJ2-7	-	TGTGCCAGCAGCCCCCGCGGCAGCGGGAGTACCCACGAGCAGTACTTC	CASSPRGSGSTHEQYF
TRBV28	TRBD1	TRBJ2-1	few	TGTGCCAGCAGAGAACCCGGGACAGGGGCCTACAATGAGCAGTTCTTC	CASREPGTGAYNEQFF
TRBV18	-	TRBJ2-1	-	TGTGCCAGCTCACTCACACTAGCTGGGGAGCAGTTCTTC	CASSLTLAGEQFF
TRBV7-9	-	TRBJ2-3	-	TGTGCCAGCATCCAGGGGCAGACCACAGATACGCAGTATTTT	CASIQGQTTDTQYF
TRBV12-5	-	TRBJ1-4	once	TGTGCTAGTGGTTTGGGAACAACCTATGAAAAACTGTTTTTT	CASGLGTTYEKLFF
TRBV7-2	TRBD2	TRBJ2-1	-	TGTGCCAGCAGCTTAGGATCTAGCGGGACCTACAATGAGCAGTTCTTC	CASSLGSSGTYNEQFF
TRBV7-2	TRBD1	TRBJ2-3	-	TGTGCCAGCAGCCCTAGAAAGCCAGGACAGGGAACAGATACGCAGTATTTT	CASSPRKPGQGTDTQYF
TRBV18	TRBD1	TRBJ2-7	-	TGTGCCAGCTCACCAGGTACTGGGACAGGTGGCTACGAGCAGTACTTC	CASSPGTGTGGYEQYF